These T cell receptor beta chains were read from a single sample in a study of chemoradiotherapy in HPV16-positive cancers. Sequenced by immunoSEQ multiplex PCR; TCRdb stores in-frame clones only, minus some. Here the sample spans fewer than 10,000 clones, roughly nine tenths being singletons. This specimen was blood, taken from a patient who underwent chemoradiotherapy. These receptors were obtained from a human donor with HPV-associated anogenital cancer. Both conserved end residues are part of each CDR3. A D gene is named only where the DNA matches it firmly. A clone size is listed for some rows: how often the clone was seen (once, few, many), or a class if it is expanded.

j_call | d_call | clone_size | v_call | cdr3_aa | cdr3_nt
TRBJ2-5 | - | - | TRBV5-4 | CASSFVPRGPETQYF | TGTGCCAGCAGCTTCGTTCCAAGGGGCCCAGAGACCCAGTACTTC
TRBJ2-3 | - | - | TRBV5-6 | CASSLGSTDTQYF | TGTGCCAGCAGCTTGGGCAGCACAGATACGCAGTATTTT
TRBJ1-1 | - | - | TRBV15 | CATTGDPGLTEAFF | TGTGCCACCACCGGGGACCCAGGGCTAACTGAAGCTTTCTTT
TRBJ2-3 | - | few | TRBV28 | CASPPPGARITDTDTQYF | TGTGCCAGTCCACCCCCCGGGGCGCGGATCACTGACACAGATACGCAGTATTTT
TRBJ2-3 | - | once | TRBV5-1 | CASSLGTETDTQYF | TGCGCCAGCAGCTTAGGTACTGAAACAGATACGCAGTATTTT
TRBJ1-6 | - | - | TRBV5-6 | CASSLGRVDSPLHF | TGTGCCAGCAGCTTGGGTAGGGTCGATTCACCCCTCCACTTT
TRBJ2-5 | - | - | TRBV7-2 | CASSLAAPEGSQYF | TGTGCCAGCAGCTTAGCAGCGCCCGAGGGGTCCCAGTACTTC
TRBJ1-1 | TRBD1 | - | TRBV30 | CAWTERDREITEAFF | TGTGCCTGGACCGAACGGGACAGGGAAATCACTGAAGCTTTCTTT
TRBJ2-2 | TRBD2 | - | TRBV6-4 | CASSKAGGTGELFF | TGTGCCAGCAGTAAAGCGGGGGGCACCGGGGAGCTGTTTTTT
TRBJ1-2 | - | - | TRBV28 | CASSLTPQQGNYGYTF | TGTGCCAGCAGTTTAACCCCCCAACAGGGTAACTATGGCTACACCTTC
TRBJ1-3 | - | - | TRBV5-4 | CASSLDTGSLAGNTIYF | TGTGCCAGCAGCTTGGATACAGGGTCACTGGCTGGAAACACCATATATTTT
TRBJ1-6 | TRBD1 | - | TRBV5-6 | CASSRDRGYSPLHF | TGTGCCAGCAGCCGGGACAGGGGTTATTCACCCCTCCACTTT
TRBJ1-2 | TRBD1 | - | TRBV4-3 | CASSQLNRGLDYGYTF | TGCGCCAGCAGCCAACTAAACAGGGGGCTCGACTATGGCTACACCTTC
TRBJ1-2 | - | - | TRBV5-1 | CASSLLARVDGYTF | TGCGCCAGCAGCTTGCTGGCCAGGGTTGATGGCTACACCTTC
TRBJ1-1 | - | - | TRBV5-1 | CASSFSGQQGTEAFF | TGCGCCAGCAGCTTTTCGGGGCAACAAGGCACTGAAGCTTTCTTT
TRBJ2-5 | - | - | TRBV6-5 | CASSYRETQYF | TGTGCCAGCAGTTACCGCGAGACCCAGTACTTC
TRBJ2-3 | TRBD2 | - | TRBV7-9 | CASSLARGGAGSTDTQYF | TGTGCCAGCAGCTTAGCAAGGGGAGGGGCAGGTAGCACAGATACGCAGTATTTT
TRBJ2-3 | - | - | TRBV9 | CASSPALASTDTQYF | TGTGCCAGCAGCCCAGCCCTAGCGAGCACAGATACGCAGTATTTT
TRBJ1-2 | - | - | TRBV2 | CASRPGINNGYTF | TGTGCCAGCAGACCCGGGATCAACAACGGCTACACCTTC
TRBJ2-7 | - | - | TRBV4-1 | CASSQPGGASYEQYF | TGCGCCAGCAGCCAACCCGGGGGCGCATCCTACGAGCAGTACTTC
TRBJ2-3 | TRBD2 | few | TRBV5-6 | CASSLAGGLTDTQYF | TGTGCCAGCAGCTTGGCGGGGGGGCTGACAGATACGCAGTATTTT
TRBJ1-2 | - | - | TRBV28 | CASSIRGADGYTF | TGTGCCAGCAGCATTCGGGGGGCGGATGGCTACACCTTC
TRBJ1-2 | - | - | TRBV5-4 | CASSLYRGYGYTF | TGTGCCAGCAGCTTGTATCGGGGGTATGGCTACACCTTC
TRBJ1-5 | TRBD1 | - | TRBV30 | CAWDRDDQPQHF | TGTGCCTGGGACAGGGACGATCAGCCCCAGCATTTT
TRBJ1-5 | TRBD1 | - | TRBV2 | CASSHSQRQGYNQPQHF | TGTGCCAGCAGTCATAGCCAAAGACAGGGTTACAATCAGCCCCAGCATTTT
TRBJ2-4 | - | - | TRBV6-5 | CASGQGRNIQYF | TGTGCCAGCGGGCAGGGGAGAAACATTCAGTACTTC
TRBJ1-1 | - | - | TRBV10-3 | CAISDDVGGHSTIEAFF | TGTGCCATCAGTGACGACGTAGGCGGCCACTCTACTATTGAAGCTTTCTTT
TRBJ1-1 | - | - | TRBV28 | CASSFGPKMSEAFF | TGTGCCAGCAGTTTCGGACCGAAGATGAGTGAAGCTTTCTTT
TRBJ1-2 | TRBD1 | - | TRBV5-1 | CASSPGTGFVYGYTF | TGCGCCAGCAGCCCTGGGACAGGGTTCGTCTATGGCTACACCTTC
TRBJ1-4 | TRBD1 | - | TRBV18 | CASSQTGNNEKLFF | TGTGCCAGCTCCCAGACAGGGAATAATGAAAAACTGTTTTTT
TRBJ1-5 | TRBD1 | - | TRBV19 | CASSIGTGFQPQHF | TGTGCCAGTAGTATCGGGACAGGATTTCAGCCCCAGCATTTT
TRBJ2-1 | - | - | TRBV18 | CASSPGDGRGEQFF | TGTGCCAGCTCCCCCGGCGACGGGCGTGGTGAGCAGTTCTTC
TRBJ2-7 | TRBD1 | - | TRBV7-9 | CASSLGTGYEQYF | TGTGCCAGCAGCTTAGGGACAGGGTACGAGCAGTACTTC
TRBJ2-3 | - | - | TRBV27 | CASSFEEGSDTQYF | TGTGCCAGCAGTTTTGAAGAGGGCTCGGATACGCAGTATTTT
TRBJ2-1 | TRBD2 | - | TRBV7-2 | CASSLGPGLAGRYNEQFF | TGTGCCAGCAGCTTAGGGCCGGGACTAGCGGGTCGTTACAATGAGCAGTTCTTC
TRBJ2-3 | TRBD2 | few | TRBV7-9 | CASSQPPGGSTDTQYF | TGTGCCAGCAGCCAGCCCCCGGGGGGGAGCACAGATACGCAGTATTTT
TRBJ1-4 | - | - | TRBV6-1 | CASSEAGITTNEKLFF | TGTGCCAGCAGTGAAGCAGGCATAACTACCAATGAAAAACTGTTTTTT
TRBJ2-7 | TRBD1 | - | TRBV29-1 | CSVVGQAYEQYF | TGCAGCGTTGTGGGACAGGCCTACGAGCAGTACTTC
TRBJ2-5 | - | - | TRBV14 | CASSQVRPGSAQYF | TGTGCCAGCAGCCAAGTAAGACCGGGGTCGGCCCAGTACTTC
TRBJ1-3 | - | - | TRBV7-2 | CASSLVWASGNTIYF | TGTGCCAGCAGCTTAGTGTGGGCCTCTGGAAACACCATATATTTT
TRBJ2-1 | TRBD2 | - | TRBV6-5 | CASSSGLTQYNEQFF | TGTGCCAGCAGTTCGGGACTAACCCAATACAATGAGCAGTTCTTC
TRBJ1-4 | - | - | TRBV25-1 | CASSEVQKPYSTNEKLFF | TGTGCCAGCAGTGAAGTCCAGAAACCTTACTCAACTAATGAAAAACTGTTTTTT
TRBJ2-5 | TRBD2 | - | TRBV18 | CASSPLAGSETQYF | TGTGCCAGCTCACCTCTAGCGGGGTCAGAGACCCAGTACTTC
TRBJ1-1 | TRBD1 | - | TRBV6-1 | CASSVTQGVGTEAFF | TGTGCCAGCAGTGTCACACAGGGGGTGGGCACTGAAGCTTTCTTT
TRBJ1-2 | TRBD1 | - | TRBV9 | CASSPDRASFYGYTF | TGTGCCAGCAGCCCGGACAGGGCCTCTTTCTATGGCTACACCTTC
TRBJ2-3 | TRBD1 | - | TRBV6-4 | CASSEGQGADTQYF | TGTGCCAGCAGTGAGGGACAGGGGGCAGATACGCAGTATTTT
TRBJ2-1 | - | - | TRBV18 | CASSPRPGSSDEQFF | TGTGCCAGCTCACCGCGCCCAGGGAGTAGCGATGAGCAGTTCTTC
TRBJ2-2 | - | - | TRBV19 | CASSITGELFF | TGTGCCAGTAGTATAACTGGGGAGCTGTTTTTT
TRBJ2-1 | TRBD1 | - | TRBV7-9 | CASSPGTGGKNEQFF | TGTGCCAGCAGCCCTGGGACAGGGGGGAAGAATGAGCAGTTCTTC